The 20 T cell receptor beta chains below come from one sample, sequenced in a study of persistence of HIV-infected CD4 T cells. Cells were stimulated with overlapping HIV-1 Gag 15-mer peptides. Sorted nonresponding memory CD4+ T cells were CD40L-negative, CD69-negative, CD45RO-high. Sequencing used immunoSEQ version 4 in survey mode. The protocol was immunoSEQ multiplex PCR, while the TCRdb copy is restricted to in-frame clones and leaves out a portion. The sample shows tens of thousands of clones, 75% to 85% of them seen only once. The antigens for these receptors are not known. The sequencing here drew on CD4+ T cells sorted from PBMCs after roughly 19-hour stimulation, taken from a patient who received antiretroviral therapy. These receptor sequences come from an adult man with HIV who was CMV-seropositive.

CDR3 loop: CASSLEGRQTYEQYF. Here the CDR3 DNA reads TGTGCCAGCAGCTTAGAAGGTAGACAGACCTACGAGCAGTACTTC. The chain recombines TRBV7-2 with TRBJ2-7, with D perhaps matching TRBD1 (5 bases). This CDR3 region has 15 residues. Trimming stripped 1 base from V and 2 bases from J, with 12 bases between. Per the germline V gene, CDR1 is SGHTA and CDR2 is FQGNSA.

The CDR3 sequence is CASSILRYNEQFF. The CDR3 DNA follows: TGTGCCAGTAGTATCCTACGCTACAATGAGCAGTTCTTC. The chain couples TRBV19 to TRBJ2-1; D is uncertain. With 3 bases removed from V and 3 bases from J, the gap between germline ends came to 6 bases. Per germline, CDR1 LNHDA and CDR2 SQIVND (reference sequence). The CDR3 consists of 13 residues.

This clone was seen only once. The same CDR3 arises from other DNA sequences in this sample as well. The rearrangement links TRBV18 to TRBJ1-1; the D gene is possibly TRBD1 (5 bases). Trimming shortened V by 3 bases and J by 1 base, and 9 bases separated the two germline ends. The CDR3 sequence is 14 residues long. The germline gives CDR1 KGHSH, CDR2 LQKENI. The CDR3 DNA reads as TGTGCCAGCTCACCCGACGGGGGGAACACTGAAGCTTTCTTT. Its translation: CASSPDGGNTEAFF.

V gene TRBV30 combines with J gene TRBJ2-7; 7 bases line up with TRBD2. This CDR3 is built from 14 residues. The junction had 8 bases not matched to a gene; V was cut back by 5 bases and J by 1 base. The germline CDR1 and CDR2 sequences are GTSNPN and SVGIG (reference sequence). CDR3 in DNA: TGTGCCTGGGAGAGGGCTAGCGGTTCCTACGAGCAGTACTTC. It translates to CAWERASGSYEQYF.

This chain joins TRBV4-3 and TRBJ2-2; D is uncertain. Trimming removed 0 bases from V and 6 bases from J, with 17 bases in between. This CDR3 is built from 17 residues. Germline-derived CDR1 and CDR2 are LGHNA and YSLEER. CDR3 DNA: TGCGCCAGCAGCCAAGAATGGCAGGCCACAATCCCCGGGGAGCTGTTTTTT. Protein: CASSQEWQATIPGELFF.

The CDR3 coding sequence is TGTGCCAGCAGTTATCATGGGACATCGGGGGATGGCTACACCTTC. This sequence encodes CASSYHGTSGDGYTF. The V gene is TRBV6-5, the J gene TRBJ1-2; the D gene is possibly TRBD1 (6 bases). CDR3 size: 15 residues. Germline loops: CDR1 MNHEY, CDR2 SVGAGI. V was trimmed by 3 bases and J by 6 bases, leaving 17 bases between them.

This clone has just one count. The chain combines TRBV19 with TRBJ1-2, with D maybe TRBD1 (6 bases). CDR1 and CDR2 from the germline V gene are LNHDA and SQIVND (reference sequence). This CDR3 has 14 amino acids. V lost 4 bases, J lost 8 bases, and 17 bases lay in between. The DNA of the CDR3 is TGTGCCAGTAGTAGGTCAACTACAGGGTTGGGCTACACCTTC. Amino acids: CASSRSTTGLGYTF.

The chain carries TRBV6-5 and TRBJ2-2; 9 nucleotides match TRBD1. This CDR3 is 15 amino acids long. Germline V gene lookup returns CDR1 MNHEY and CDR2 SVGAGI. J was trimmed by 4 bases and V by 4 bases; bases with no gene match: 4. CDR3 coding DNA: TGTGCCAGCAGTTTGGGACAGGGTGCCACCGGGGAGCTGTTTTTT. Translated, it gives CASSLGQGATGELFF.

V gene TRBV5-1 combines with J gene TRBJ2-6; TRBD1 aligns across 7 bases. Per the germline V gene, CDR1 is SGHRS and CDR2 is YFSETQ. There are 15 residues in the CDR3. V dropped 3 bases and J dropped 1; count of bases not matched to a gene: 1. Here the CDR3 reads CASSSQGSGANVLTF. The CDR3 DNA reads TGCGCCAGCAGCTCACAGGGGTCTGGGGCCAACGTCCTGACTTTC.

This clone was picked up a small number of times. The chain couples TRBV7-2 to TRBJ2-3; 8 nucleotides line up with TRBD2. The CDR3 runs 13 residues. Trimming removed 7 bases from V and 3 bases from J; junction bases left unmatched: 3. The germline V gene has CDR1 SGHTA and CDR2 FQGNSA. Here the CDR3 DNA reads TGTGCCAGCATGCGGGAGGTAACAGATACGCAGTATTTT. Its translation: CASMREVTDTQYF.

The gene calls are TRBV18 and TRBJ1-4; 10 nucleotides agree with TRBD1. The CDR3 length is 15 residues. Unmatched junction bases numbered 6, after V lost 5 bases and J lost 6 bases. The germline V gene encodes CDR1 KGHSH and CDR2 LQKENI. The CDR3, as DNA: TGTGCCAGCTCATCGACAGGGGGCGGATATGAAAAACTGTTTTTT. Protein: CASSSTGGGYEKLFF.

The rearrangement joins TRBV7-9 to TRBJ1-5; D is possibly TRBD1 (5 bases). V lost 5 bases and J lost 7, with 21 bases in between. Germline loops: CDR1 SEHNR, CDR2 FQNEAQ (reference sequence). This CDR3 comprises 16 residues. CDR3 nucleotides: TGTGCCAGCAGCGGAGGGGCGTATTATTACGAACAGCCCCAGCATTTT. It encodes CASSGGAYYYEQPQHF. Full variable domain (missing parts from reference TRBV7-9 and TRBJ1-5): DTGVSQNPRHKITKRGQNVTFRCDPISEHNRLYWYRQTLGQGPEFLTYFQNEAQLEKSRLLSDRFSAERPKGSFSTLEIQRTEQGDSAMYLCASSGGAYYYEQPQHFGDGTRLSIL.

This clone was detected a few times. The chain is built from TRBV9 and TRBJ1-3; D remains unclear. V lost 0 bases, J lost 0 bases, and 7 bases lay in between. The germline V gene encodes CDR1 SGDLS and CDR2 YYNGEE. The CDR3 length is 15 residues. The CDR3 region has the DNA TGTGCCAGCAGCGTAGGGGCGGGCTCTGGAAACACCATATATTTT. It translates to CASSVGAGSGNTIYF.

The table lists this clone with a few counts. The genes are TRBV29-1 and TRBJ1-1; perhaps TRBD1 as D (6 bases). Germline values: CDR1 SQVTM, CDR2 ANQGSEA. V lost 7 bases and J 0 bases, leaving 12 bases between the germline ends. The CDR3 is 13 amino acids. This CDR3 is CSARDTVNTEAFF. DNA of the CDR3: TGCAGCGCCAGGGACACAGTGAACACTGAAGCTTTCTTT.

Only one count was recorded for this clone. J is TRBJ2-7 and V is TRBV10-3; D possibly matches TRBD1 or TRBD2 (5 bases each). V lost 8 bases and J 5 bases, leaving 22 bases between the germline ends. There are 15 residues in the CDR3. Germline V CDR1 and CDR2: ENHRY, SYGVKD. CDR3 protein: CAIQGALGRLNEQYF. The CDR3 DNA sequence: TGTGCCATCCAAGGGGCGTTGGGACGATTAAACGAGCAGTACTTC.

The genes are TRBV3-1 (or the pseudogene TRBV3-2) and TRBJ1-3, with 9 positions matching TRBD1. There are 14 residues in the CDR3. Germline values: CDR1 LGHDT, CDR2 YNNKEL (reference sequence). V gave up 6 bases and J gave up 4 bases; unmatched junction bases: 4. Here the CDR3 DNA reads TGTGCCAGCAGGGACAGGGGTGGGGGAAACACCATATATTTT. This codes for CASRDRGGGNTIYF.

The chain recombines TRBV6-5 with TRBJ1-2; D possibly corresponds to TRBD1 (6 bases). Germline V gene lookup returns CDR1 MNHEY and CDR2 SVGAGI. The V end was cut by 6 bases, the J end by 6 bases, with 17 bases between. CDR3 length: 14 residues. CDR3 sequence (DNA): TGTGCCAGCAGAACCAGGGGCGGTTATGATGGCTACACCTTC. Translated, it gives CASRTRGGYDGYTF.

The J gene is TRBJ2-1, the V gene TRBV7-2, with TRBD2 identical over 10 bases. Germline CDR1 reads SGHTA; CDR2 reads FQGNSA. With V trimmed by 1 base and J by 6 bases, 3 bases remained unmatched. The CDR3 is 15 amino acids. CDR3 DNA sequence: TGTGCCAGCAGCTTAGGTGCTAGCGGGGGCAATGAGCAGTTCTTC. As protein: CASSLGASGGNEQFF.

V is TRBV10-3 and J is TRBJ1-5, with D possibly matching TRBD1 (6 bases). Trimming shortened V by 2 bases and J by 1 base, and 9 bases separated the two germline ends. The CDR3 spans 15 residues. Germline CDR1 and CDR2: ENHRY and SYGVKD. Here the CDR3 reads CAISEKGVSNQPQHF. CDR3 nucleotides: TGTGCCATCAGTGAGAAGGGGGTGAGCAATCAGCCCCAGCATTTT.

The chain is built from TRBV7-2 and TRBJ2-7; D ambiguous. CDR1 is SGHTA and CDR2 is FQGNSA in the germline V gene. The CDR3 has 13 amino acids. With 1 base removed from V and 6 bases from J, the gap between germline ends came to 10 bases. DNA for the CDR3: TGTGCCAGCAGCTTAGTAGGTTTAGGCGAGCAGTACTTC. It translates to CASSLVGLGEQYF. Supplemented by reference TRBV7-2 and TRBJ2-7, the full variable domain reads GAGVSQSPSNKVTEKGKDVELRCDPISGHTALYWYRQSLGQGLEFLIYFQGNSAPDKSGLPSDRFSAERTGGSVSTLTIQRTQQEDSAVYLCASSLVGLGEQYFGPGTRLTVT.